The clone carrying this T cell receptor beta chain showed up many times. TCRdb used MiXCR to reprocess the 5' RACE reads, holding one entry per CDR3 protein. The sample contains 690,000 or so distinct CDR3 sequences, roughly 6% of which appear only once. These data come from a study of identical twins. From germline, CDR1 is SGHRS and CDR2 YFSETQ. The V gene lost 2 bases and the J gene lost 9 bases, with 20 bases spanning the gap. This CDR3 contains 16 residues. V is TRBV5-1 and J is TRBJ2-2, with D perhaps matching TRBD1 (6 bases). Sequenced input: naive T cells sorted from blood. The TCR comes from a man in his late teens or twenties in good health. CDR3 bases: TGCGCCAGCAGCTTTCGCCAGGGGATTGGGGCCAGGGAGCTGTTTTTT. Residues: CASSFRQGIGARELFF.